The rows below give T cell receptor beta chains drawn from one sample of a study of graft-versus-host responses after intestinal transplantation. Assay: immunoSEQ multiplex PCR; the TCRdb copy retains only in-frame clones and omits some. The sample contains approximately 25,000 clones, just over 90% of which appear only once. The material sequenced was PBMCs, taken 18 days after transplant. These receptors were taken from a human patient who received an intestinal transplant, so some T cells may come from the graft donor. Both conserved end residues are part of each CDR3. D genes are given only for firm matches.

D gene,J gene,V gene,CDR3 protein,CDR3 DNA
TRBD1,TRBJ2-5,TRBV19,CASSIARGQEQYF,TGTGCCAGTAGTATAGCCAGGGGGCAAGAGCAGTACTTC
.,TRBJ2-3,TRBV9,CASSLNTDTQYF,TGTGCCAGCAGCCTAAACACAGATACGCAGTATTTT
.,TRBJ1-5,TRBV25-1,CASSEGWDRSNQPQHF,TGTGCCAGCAGTGAAGGCTGGGATAGAAGCAATCAGCCCCAGCATTTT
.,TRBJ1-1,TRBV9,CASSVVQGLGTEAFF,TGTGCCAGCAGCGTAGTTCAGGGTTTGGGGACTGAAGCTTTCTTT
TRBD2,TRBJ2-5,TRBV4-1,CASSQVSSGPQETQYF,TGCGCCAGCAGCCAAGTCTCTAGCGGACCCCAAGAGACCCAGTACTTC
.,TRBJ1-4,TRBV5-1,CASSLTGTEGNEKLFF,TGCGCCAGCAGCTTAACAGGGACGGAGGGTAATGAAAAACTGTTTTTT
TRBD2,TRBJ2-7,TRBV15,CATSRRLAASYEQYF,TGTGCCACCAGCAGAAGACTAGCGGCCAGCTACGAGCAGTACTTC
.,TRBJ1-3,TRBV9,CASSGGNTIYF,TGTGCCAGCAGCGGGGGAAACACCATATATTTT
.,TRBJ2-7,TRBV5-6,CASSFSGYEQYF,TGTGCCAGCAGCTTCTCGGGCTACGAGCAGTACTTC
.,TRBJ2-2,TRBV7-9,CASSLSPRAGELFF,TGTGCCAGCAGCTTAAGTCCCAGGGCCGGGGAGCTGTTTTTT
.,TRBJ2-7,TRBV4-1,CASSQGDESFYEQYF,TGCGCCAGCAGCCAAGGGGATGAGTCCTTCTACGAGCAGTACTTC
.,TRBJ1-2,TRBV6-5,CASWDNIYGYTF,TGTGCCAGCTGGGACAATATCTATGGCTACACCTTC
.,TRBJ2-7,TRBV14,CASSPGPYEQYF,TGTGCCAGCAGCCCGGGGCCCTACGAGCAGTACTTC
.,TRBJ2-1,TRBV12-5,CASVAPTDPYNEQFF,TGTGCTAGTGTGGCCCCGACAGATCCGTACAATGAGCAGTTCTTC
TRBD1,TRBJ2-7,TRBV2,CASTEGTGIYEQYF,TGTGCCAGCACCGAGGGGACAGGGATCTACGAGCAGTACTTC
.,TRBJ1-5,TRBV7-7,CASSTGGGREPQHF,TGTGCCAGCAGCACCGGGGGGGGCAGGGAGCCCCAGCATTTT
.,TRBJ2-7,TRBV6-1,CAKERSQPYEQYF,TGTGCCAAAGAGAGGTCCCAACCCTACGAGCAGTACTTC
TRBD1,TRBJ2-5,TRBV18,CASSPARGYETQYF,TGTGCCAGCTCACCAGCCAGGGGGTATGAGACCCAGTACTTC
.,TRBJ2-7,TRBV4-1,CASSQPIPPLEQYF,TGCGCCAGCAGCCAACCAATCCCCCCTCTGGAGCAGTACTTC
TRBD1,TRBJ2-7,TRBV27,CASSVSGTGFYEQYF,TGTGCCAGCAGTGTCTCCGGGACAGGGTTCTACGAGCAGTACTTC
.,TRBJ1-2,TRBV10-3,CATGGETNYGYTF,TGTGCCACCGGAGGGGAAACTAACTATGGCTACACCTTC
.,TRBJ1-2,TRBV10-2,CASSESLSGAGRDYGYTF,TGCGCCAGCAGTGAGTCCCTGAGTGGAGCAGGGAGAGACTATGGCTACACCTTC
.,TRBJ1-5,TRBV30,CAWSVISNQPQHF,TGTGCCTGGAGTGTAATTAGCAATCAGCCCCAGCATTTT
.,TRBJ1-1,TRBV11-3,CASSEKGTEAFF,TGTGCCAGCAGCGAAAAGGGGACTGAAGCTTTCTTT
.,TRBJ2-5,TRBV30,CAWSVGQQETQYF,TGTGCCTGGAGTGTAGGACAGCAAGAGACCCAGTACTTC
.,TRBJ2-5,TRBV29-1,CSVATARQETQYF,TGCAGCGTTGCGACTGCACGCCAAGAGACCCAGTACTTC